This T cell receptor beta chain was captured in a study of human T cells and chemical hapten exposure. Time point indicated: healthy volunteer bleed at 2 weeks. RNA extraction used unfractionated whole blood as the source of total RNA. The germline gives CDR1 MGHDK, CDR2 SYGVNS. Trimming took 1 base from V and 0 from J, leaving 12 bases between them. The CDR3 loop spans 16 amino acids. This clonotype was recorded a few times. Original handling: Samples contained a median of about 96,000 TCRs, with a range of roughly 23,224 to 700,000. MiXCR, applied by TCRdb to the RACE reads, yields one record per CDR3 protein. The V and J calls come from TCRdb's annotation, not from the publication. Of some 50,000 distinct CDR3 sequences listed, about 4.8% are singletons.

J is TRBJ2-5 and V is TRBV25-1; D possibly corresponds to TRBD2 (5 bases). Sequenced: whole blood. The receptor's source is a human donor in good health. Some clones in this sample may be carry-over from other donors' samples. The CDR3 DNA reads TGTGCCAGCAGTGAATGGAGGCAAAACTACCAAGAGACCCAGTACTTC. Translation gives CASSEWRQNYQETQYF.